One and the same sample provided the 23 T cell receptor beta chains below, sequenced in a study of blood T cells in healthy people across ages. For the second PCR, which ran for roughly 7 to 11 cycles, a sample-barcoded 5' primer and a J-beta primer mix were used. TCRdb re-analysed the 5' RACE reads in MiXCR, keeping a single row per CDR3 protein. The sample lists about 1.8 million distinct CDR3 sequences, less than 50% occurring once. The sample comprised blood. Receptors originate from a woman between 35 and 50 years old in good health.

The chain employs TRBV2 and TRBJ2-1; D might be TRBD1 or TRBD2, each matching 5 bases. This CDR3 is 15 amino acids long. The V end was cut by 6 bases, the J end by 5 bases, with 17 bases between. Germline V gene lookup returns CDR1 SNHLY and CDR2 FYNNEI. The CDR3 nucleotides read TGTGCCAGCAGAGCCGGGACCCGGCACCACAATGAGCAGTTCTTC. Amino acids: CASRAGTRHHNEQFF.

The rearrangement links TRBV12-3 or TRBV12-4 to TRBJ2-3, with D possibly TRBD1 on 5 matching bases. The V end was cut by 3 bases, the J end by 4 bases, with 8 bases between. The CDR3 has 13 amino acids. CDR3 sequence reads: CASSFYRSDTQYF. Here the CDR3 DNA reads TGTGCCAGCAGTTTTTACAGGTCAGATACGCAGTATTTT.

The chain carries TRBV11-1 and TRBJ2-1; no definite D call. TRBJ2-7 explains the end of the DNA better; the J call may be wrong. The CDR3 length is 15 residues. In germline, CDR1 is SGHAT, CDR2 FQDESV (reference sequence). Written as DNA, the CDR3 is TGTGCCAGCAGCCCGACCCGGGTGGCATACAATGAGCAGTACTTC. Residues: CASSPTRVAYNEQYF.

In this sample, this clonotype turned up a few times. CDR3 residues: CSIRDSSYEQYF. The CDR3 nucleotides are TGCAGCATACGGGACAGCTCCTACGAGCAGTACTTC. The genes are TRBV29-1 and TRBJ2-7; 7 nucleotides align to TRBD1. The CDR3 loop spans 12 amino acids. J was trimmed by 0 bases and V by 8 bases; bases with no gene match: 4. Germline CDR1 is SQVTM and CDR2 is ANQGSEA.

The V and J genes are TRBV7-2 and TRBJ2-7; 7 bases match TRBD2. TRBJ2-4 explains the end of the DNA better; the J call may be wrong. This CDR3 has 14 amino acids. Germline V lookup: CDR1 SGHTA, CDR2 FQGNSA. Written as DNA, the CDR3 is TGTGCCAGCAGCTTATCGGGGGGTTTTGCCATTCAGTACTTC. Its protein is CASSLSGGFAIQYF.

This clonotype was detected a few times. The rearrangement uses TRBV7-2 and TRBJ2-3; TRBD2 matches 8 bases. The length of the CDR3 is 17 residues. Germline lookup yields CDR1 SGHTA and CDR2 FQGNSA. The trim removed 3 bases at V and 0 bases at J, leaving 8 bases unmatched. The CDR3 coding sequence is TGTGCCAGCAGCTTCAGCGGGGGCCAAACTAGCACAGATACGCAGTATTTT. Translation gives CASSFSGGQTSTDTQYF.

As to this clonotype: The junction differs from germline at one of its ends, possibly a read error. This chain links TRBV3-1 with TRBJ1-4; unclear D gene. CDR3 length: 13 amino acids. The germline V gene encodes CDR1 LGHDT and CDR2 YNNKEL (reference sequence). CDR3 nucleotides: TGTGCCAACAGCCAAGAACGCGGTGAAAAACTGTTTTTT. Translated: CANSQERGEKLFF.

This chain connects TRBV9 to TRBJ2-7; 8 bases line up with TRBD1. CDR1 and CDR2 from the germline V gene are SGDLS and YYNGEE. V lost 3 bases to trimming and J lost 9 bases; unmatched junction nucleotides: 2. The CDR3 is 11 amino acids. The CDR3 DNA follows: TGTGCCAGCAGCGGCGACAGGGGGCAGTACTTC. This sequence encodes CASSGDRGQYF.

This clonotype was recorded a few times. The rearrangement uses TRBV6-2 or TRBV6-3 and TRBJ1-2; 7 positions agree with TRBD1. V dropped 6 bases and J dropped 2; count of bases not matched to a gene: 9. Germline V gives CDR1 MNHEY, CDR2 SVGEGT. The CDR3 has 15 amino acids. The CDR3 reads CASRTRSTGNYGYTF. CDR3 coding DNA: TGTGCCAGCAGAACGAGATCGACAGGGAACTATGGCTACACCTTC.

The chain recombines TRBV12-3 or TRBV12-4 with TRBJ1-2; D is perhaps TRBD1 (5 bases). Trimming cost V 5 bases and J 7 bases, with 20 bases left between them. CDR3 length: 15 amino acids. In nucleotides, the CDR3 is TGTGCCAGCAGTCCGCGTAGTGGTCAGGGACGTGGCTACACCTTC. Its protein product is CASSPRSGQGRGYTF.

The J gene is TRBJ2-3, the V gene TRBV29-1; no clear D. The CDR3 is made up of 12 amino acids. The ends were cut back, 7 bases at V and 7 bases at J, with 15 bases in the middle. CDR1 and CDR2 from the germline V gene are SQVTM and ANQGSEA. The chain's CDR3 is CSAQIELHTQYF. Here the CDR3 DNA reads TGCAGCGCACAGATAGAGCTCCATACGCAGTATTTT.

This clonotype was seen a handful of times. CDR3 sequence: CASSQGPTTSGGSYEQYF. CDR3 in DNA: TGTGCCAGCAGCCAAGGCCCTACAACTAGCGGAGGTTCCTACGAGCAGTACTTC. This chain joins TRBV3-1 and TRBJ2-7, with 8 bases matching TRBD2. The germline V gene has CDR1 LGHDT and CDR2 YNNKEL (reference sequence). V trimming: 1 base; J trimming: 1 base; junction bases outside the gene matches: 12. The CDR3 length is 18 residues.

J is TRBJ2-1 and V is TRBV9; the D gene is possibly TRBD1 (7 bases). The CDR3 spans 19 residues. Trimming left V 0 bases short and J 7 bases short, with 26 bases between. Germline-derived CDR1 and CDR2 are SGDLS and YYNGEE. Here the CDR3 reads CASSVEIMPRQGGGNEQFF. The DNA of the CDR3 is TGTGCCAGCAGCGTAGAAATAATGCCTCGACAGGGTGGAGGGAATGAGCAGTTCTTC.

This chain uses TRBV7-2 with TRBJ1-1; TRBD1 might be the D (5 bases). Germline V gives CDR1 SGHTA, CDR2 FQGNSA. V lost 5 bases to trimming and J lost 2 bases, with 18 bases between them. CDR3 length equals 16 residues. The CDR3 is CASSPRWGRVNTEAFF. CDR3 in DNA: TGTGCCAGCAGCCCACGCTGGGGCAGGGTAAACACTGAAGCTTTCTTT.

The rearrangement uses TRBV7-4 and TRBJ2-5, with D possibly being TRBD1 or TRBD2 (5 bases each). Near its end, the DNA agrees better with TRBJ2-7, so the J call may be wrong. The CDR3 loop spans 14 amino acids. Germline loops: CDR1 SGHVT, CDR2 SQSDAQ. CDR3 protein: CASSVGQGPHEQYF. The CDR3 DNA sequence: TGTGCCAGCAGCGTGGGCCAGGGACCCCACGAGCAGTACTTC.

As regards this clonotype: A read error may produce the germline difference seen at one junction end. This rearrangement joins TRBV6-5 to TRBJ1-2; perhaps TRBD1 as D (5 bases). CDR1 and CDR2 from the germline V gene are MNHEY and SVGAGI. The CDR3 contains 12 residues. The CDR3 DNA reads TGTGCCAGCAGGGGAGGGGACTATGGCTGCACCTTC. Translating gives CASRGGDYGCTF.

The rearrangement joins TRBV10-1 to TRBJ1-2; no definite D call. V lost 3 bases, J lost 5 bases, and 7 bases lay in between. Germline-derived CDR1 and CDR2 are WNHNN and SYGVQD (reference sequence). The CDR3 contains 12 residues. DNA of the CDR3: TGCGCCAGCAGTGATCAGACTTATGGCTACACCTTC. Translated, it gives CASSDQTYGYTF.

This clonotype appeared a single time. The chain combines TRBV6-6 with TRBJ2-3, with 8 bases fitting TRBD2. Looked up from germline, CDR1 is MNHNY and CDR2 is SVGAGI (reference sequence). The CDR3 consists of 14 residues. Losses at the gene ends were 6 bases for V and 2 bases for J; bases not matched to a gene: 4. This chain's CDR3 is CASSISGATDTQYF. DNA for the CDR3: TGTGCCAGCAGCATTAGCGGGGCCACAGATACGCAGTATTTT.

Note on this clonotype: One junction end does not reproduce the germline sequence, and a read error may be involved. This sequence joins TRBV5-1 and TRBJ1-2; D is ambiguous. CDR3 length: 12 amino acids. Germline assignment: CDR1 SGHRS and CDR2 YFSETQ. CDR3 nucleotides: TGCGCCAGCATCTTGGGAGACGCAGGACGCACCTTC. Its translation is CASILGDAGRTF.

This clonotype showed up just a few times. CDR3 loop: CAKRPVGSPYQETQYF. CDR3 coding DNA: TGTGCCAAACGGCCCGTGGGTAGCCCGTACCAAGAGACCCAGTACTTC. This chain uses TRBV25-1 with TRBJ2-5; D not resolved. The germline V gene encodes CDR1 MGHDK and CDR2 SYGVNS. There are 16 residues in the CDR3. V dropped 10 bases and J dropped 0 bases, with 21 bases sitting between them.

V usage is TRBV6-5 and J usage is TRBJ1-5; no clear D gene. Trimming cost V 1 base and J 0 bases, with 7 bases left between them. Germline values: CDR1 MNHEY, CDR2 SVGAGI. There are 15 residues in the CDR3. CDR3 coding DNA: TGTGCCAGCAGTTACTGGGCGGATAGCAATCAGCCCCAGCATTTT. This gives the protein CASSYWADSNQPQHF.

The chain uses TRBV12-3 or TRBV12-4 and TRBJ1-2; D unresolved. There are 14 residues in the CDR3. Trimming pared 2 bases from V and 6 bases from J, leaving 13 bases between. The CDR3 here is CASSLWGVGDGYTF. The CDR3 coding sequence is TGTGCCAGCAGTTTATGGGGAGTTGGAGATGGCTACACCTTC.

The rearrangement joins TRBV11-2 to TRBJ2-1, with 7 bases fitting TRBD1. The CDR3 has 16 amino acids. CDR1 is SGHAT, CDR2 FQNNGV, per germline. V dropped 0 bases and J dropped 6; count of bases not matched to a gene: 8. This chain's CDR3 is CASSLEAIGTVNEQFF. The CDR3 DNA reads as TGTGCCAGCAGCTTAGAGGCGATTGGGACAGTCAATGAGCAGTTCTTC.